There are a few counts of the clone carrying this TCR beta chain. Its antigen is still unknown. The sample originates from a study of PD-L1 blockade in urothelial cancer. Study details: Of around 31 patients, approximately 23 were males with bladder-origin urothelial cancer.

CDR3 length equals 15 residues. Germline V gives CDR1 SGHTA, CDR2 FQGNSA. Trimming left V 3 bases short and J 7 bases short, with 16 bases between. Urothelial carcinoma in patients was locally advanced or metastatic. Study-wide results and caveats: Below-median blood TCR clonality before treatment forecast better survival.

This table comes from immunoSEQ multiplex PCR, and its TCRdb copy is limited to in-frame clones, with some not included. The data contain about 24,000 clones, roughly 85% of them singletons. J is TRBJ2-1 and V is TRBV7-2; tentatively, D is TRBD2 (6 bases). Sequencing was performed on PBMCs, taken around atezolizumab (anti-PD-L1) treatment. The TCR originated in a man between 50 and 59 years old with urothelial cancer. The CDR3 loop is CASSFMGLAMNEQFF. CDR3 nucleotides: TGTGCCAGCAGCTTTATGGGGCTAGCGATGAATGAGCAGTTCTTC.